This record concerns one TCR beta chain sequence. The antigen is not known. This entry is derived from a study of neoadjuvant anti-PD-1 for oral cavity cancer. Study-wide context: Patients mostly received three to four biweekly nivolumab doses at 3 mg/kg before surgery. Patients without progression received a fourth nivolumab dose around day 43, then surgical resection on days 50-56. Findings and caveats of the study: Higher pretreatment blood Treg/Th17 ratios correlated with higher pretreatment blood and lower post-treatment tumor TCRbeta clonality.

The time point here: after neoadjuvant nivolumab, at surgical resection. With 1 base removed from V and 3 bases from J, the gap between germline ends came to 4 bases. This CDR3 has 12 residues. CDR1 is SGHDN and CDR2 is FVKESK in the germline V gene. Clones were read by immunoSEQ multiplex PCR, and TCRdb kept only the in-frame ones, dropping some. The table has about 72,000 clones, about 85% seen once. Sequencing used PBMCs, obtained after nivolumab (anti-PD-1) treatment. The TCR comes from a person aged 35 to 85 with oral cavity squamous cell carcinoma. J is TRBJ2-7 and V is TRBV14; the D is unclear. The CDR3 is CASSQGGYEQYF. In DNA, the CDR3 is TGTGCCAGCAGCCAAGGGGGCTACGAGCAGTACTTC.